These T cell receptor beta chains were read from a single sample in a study of OX40 agonist ivuxolimab in advanced cancers. Profiling relied on immunoSEQ multiplex PCR, and the TCRdb table lists in-frame clones only, not all of them. Seen here are tens of thousands of clones, approximately 86% observed once, and the top ten hold 25% to 30%. This material consisted of CD4+ or CD8+ T cells sorted from blood, taken in a trial of the OX40 agonist ivuxolimab. These receptors all come from an adult with an advanced solid tumor such as melanoma, head and neck, liver or kidney cancer. Each CDR3 is given with its conserved first and last residue. Each record gives: V gene, J gene, D gene, clone size, CDR3 DNA, CDR3 protein. The D gene is left open where the match is weak. The size of a clone is reported for some rows only, either as once, few or many, or as a class for expanded clones.

V gene: TRBV27; J gene: TRBJ2-1; D gene: TRBD2; clone size: NA; CDR3 DNA: TGTGCCAGCAGTTTCGCGGCTAGCGGGGGGTACAATGAGCAGTTCTTC; CDR3 protein: CASSFAASGGYNEQFF
V gene: TRBV10-2; J gene: TRBJ1-5; D gene: TRBD1; clone size: NA; CDR3 DNA: TGCGCCAGCAGTGATGGGACAGACTTAAATCAGCCCCAGCATTTT; CDR3 protein: CASSDGTDLNQPQHF
V gene: TRBV7-6; J gene: TRBJ2-7; D gene: TRBD1; clone size: NA; CDR3 DNA: TGTGCCAGCAGCTCGCCGGGCAGGGGGCTCTCCGAGCAGTACTTC; CDR3 protein: CASSSPGRGLSEQYF
V gene: TRBV13; J gene: TRBJ1-2; D gene: NA; clone size: NA; CDR3 DNA: TGTGCCAGCAGCCCCTTGTTAGAGTCCTATGGCTACACCTTC; CDR3 protein: CASSPLLESYGYTF
V gene: TRBV30; J gene: TRBJ1-1; D gene: NA; clone size: NA; CDR3 DNA: TGTGCCTGGAGTCCTGGACGTATGAACACTGAAGCTTTCTTT; CDR3 protein: CAWSPGRMNTEAFF
V gene: TRBV27; J gene: TRBJ2-7; D gene: TRBD1; clone size: NA; CDR3 DNA: TGTGCCAGCAGTCCCCGGGACAGGGTCCTGCCCTTCTACGAGCAGTACTTC; CDR3 protein: CASSPRDRVLPFYEQYF
V gene: TRBV27; J gene: TRBJ2-3; D gene: NA; clone size: NA; CDR3 DNA: TGTGCCAGCAGTTTATCAAACTTTGGCACAGATACGCAGTATTTT; CDR3 protein: CASSLSNFGTDTQYF
V gene: TRBV5-6; J gene: TRBJ2-4; D gene: NA; clone size: NA; CDR3 DNA: TGTGCCAGCAGCAGTCCCCGACAGGAGAAAAACATTCAGTACTTC; CDR3 protein: CASSSPRQEKNIQYF
V gene: TRBV29-1; J gene: TRBJ2-5; D gene: TRBD2; clone size: NA; CDR3 DNA: TGCAGCGTTGTAAGCGGGGTCCCTCCCCTATACCAAGAGACCCAGTACTTC; CDR3 protein: CSVVSGVPPLYQETQYF
V gene: TRBV6-5; J gene: TRBJ1-4; D gene: TRBD1; clone size: NA; CDR3 DNA: TGTGCCAGCCGGGGGACAGGGGCCCGGACAGAAAAACTGTTTTTT; CDR3 protein: CASRGTGARTEKLFF
V gene: TRBV10-3; J gene: TRBJ2-7; D gene: TRBD2; clone size: NA; CDR3 DNA: TGTGCCATCAGTGAGGTCCTAGCGGGGGCCTCCTACGAGCAGTACTTC; CDR3 protein: CAISEVLAGASYEQYF
V gene: TRBV5-1; J gene: TRBJ1-1; D gene: TRBD1; clone size: NA; CDR3 DNA: TGCGCCAGCAGCGCAGGGCGAAGGGGGACAGTTTTCATGAACACTGAAGCTTTCTTT; CDR3 protein: CASSAGRRGTVFMNTEAFF
V gene: TRBV6-6; J gene: TRBJ1-4; D gene: NA; clone size: NA; CDR3 DNA: TGTGCCAGCAGTTACTCTCGGCAGGGCAGCGAAAAACTGTTTTTT; CDR3 protein: CASSYSRQGSEKLFF
V gene: TRBV25-1; J gene: TRBJ1-2; D gene: NA; clone size: NA; CDR3 DNA: TGTGCCAGCAGTGAATCAGGGGCCTTAAATGGCTACACCTTC; CDR3 protein: CASSESGALNGYTF
V gene: TRBV16; J gene: TRBJ2-1; D gene: NA; clone size: NA; CDR3 DNA: TGTGCCAGCAGTCAATCTTTCGGGGGCGCGTCCTACAATGAGCAGTTCTTC; CDR3 protein: CASSQSFGGASYNEQFF
V gene: TRBV12-2; J gene: TRBJ2-3; D gene: NA; clone size: NA; CDR3 DNA: TGTGCAAGTCGCTTAGGGGGACAGGGGACAGATACGCAGTATTTT; CDR3 protein: CASRLGGQGTDTQYF
V gene: TRBV28; J gene: TRBJ2-7; D gene: NA; clone size: NA; CDR3 DNA: TGTGCCAGCAGTTTAGTCGACCGCTACGAGCAGTACTTC; CDR3 protein: CASSLVDRYEQYF
V gene: TRBV11-2; J gene: TRBJ2-7; D gene: TRBD1; clone size: NA; CDR3 DNA: TGTGCCAGCAGCTTAGGGGCAGGGGGCCACTACGAGCAGTACTTC; CDR3 protein: CASSLGAGGHYEQYF
V gene: TRBV11-2; J gene: TRBJ2-2; D gene: NA; clone size: NA; CDR3 DNA: TGTGCCAGCAGCTACTGGACGGAGTTGGGGGAGCTGTTTTTT; CDR3 protein: CASSYWTELGELFF
V gene: TRBV13; J gene: TRBJ2-7; D gene: TRBD2; clone size: NA; CDR3 DNA: TGTGCCAGCAGCCCAACTAGCGGGGGGAACTACGAGCAGTACTTC; CDR3 protein: CASSPTSGGNYEQYF
V gene: TRBV19; J gene: TRBJ2-3; D gene: NA; clone size: NA; CDR3 DNA: TGTGCCAGTAGTCCCAACCAGAGAGATACGCAGTATTTT; CDR3 protein: CASSPNQRDTQYF
V gene: TRBV5-4; J gene: TRBJ2-7; D gene: NA; clone size: once; CDR3 DNA: TGTGCCAGCAGCTTGTGGGACCGGTACTACGAGCAGTACTTC; CDR3 protein: CASSLWDRYYEQYF
V gene: TRBV4-1; J gene: TRBJ1-1; D gene: NA; clone size: NA; CDR3 DNA: TGCGCCAGCAGCCCGCTTACGCTGAACATTGAAGCTTTCTTT; CDR3 protein: CASSPLTLNIEAFF
V gene: TRBV5-6; J gene: TRBJ2-7; D gene: NA; clone size: NA; CDR3 DNA: TGTGCCAGCAGCTTGAAGGCGGGGCCCCCCTCTAGCTCCTACGAGCAGTACTTC; CDR3 protein: CASSLKAGPPSSSYEQYF
V gene: TRBV4-1; J gene: TRBJ1-5; D gene: TRBD1; clone size: NA; CDR3 DNA: TGCGCCAGCAGCCAGACAGGGGGCATTATCAATCAGCCCCAGCATTTT; CDR3 protein: CASSQTGGIINQPQHF
V gene: TRBV10-2; J gene: TRBJ1-5; D gene: NA; clone size: NA; CDR3 DNA: TGCGCCAGCAGTGAGTCGCCGGGAATTGGCAATCAGCCCCAGCATTTT; CDR3 protein: CASSESPGIGNQPQHF
V gene: TRBV19; J gene: TRBJ1-2; D gene: NA; clone size: NA; CDR3 DNA: TGTGCCTCTTCCTGGAAGGGGCAGGGGTCTTACTATGGCTACACCTTC; CDR3 protein: CASSWKGQGSYYGYTF
V gene: TRBV6-6; J gene: TRBJ1-2; D gene: NA; clone size: NA; CDR3 DNA: TGTGCCAGCAGTTACTCGCTCCAGGTGAGGGACTATGGCTACACCTTC; CDR3 protein: CASSYSLQVRDYGYTF
V gene: TRBV6-9; J gene: TRBJ2-7; D gene: NA; clone size: NA; CDR3 DNA: TGTGCCAGCGGGGCCAACTACGAGCAGTACTTC; CDR3 protein: CASGANYEQYF
V gene: TRBV4-1; J gene: TRBJ2-7; D gene: TRBD1; clone size: NA; CDR3 DNA: TGCGCCAGCAGCCAGACGTCCTCCGGGACAGGGGTCTCCTACGAGCAGTACTTC; CDR3 protein: CASSQTSSGTGVSYEQYF
V gene: TRBV6-1; J gene: TRBJ1-2; D gene: NA; clone size: NA; CDR3 DNA: TGTGCCAGCAGTGAAGGGCGGAATGGCTACACCTTC; CDR3 protein: CASSEGRNGYTF
V gene: TRBV7-9; J gene: TRBJ2-7; D gene: TRBD1; clone size: once; CDR3 DNA: TGTGCCAGCAGCCCTAGACAGGGGGCTCCCACCTACGAGCAGTACTTC; CDR3 protein: CASSPRQGAPTYEQYF
V gene: TRBV7-6; J gene: TRBJ2-5; D gene: TRBD1; clone size: NA; CDR3 DNA: TGTGCCAGCAGCTTAGAGGGGACAGCTTTCGTCGAGACCCAGTACTTC; CDR3 protein: CASSLEGTAFVETQYF
V gene: TRBV30; J gene: TRBJ2-3; D gene: NA; clone size: NA; CDR3 DNA: TGTGCCTGGAGTGAGGTAGATACGCAGTATTTT; CDR3 protein: CAWSEVDTQYF
V gene: TRBV7-7; J gene: TRBJ2-3; D gene: NA; clone size: NA; CDR3 DNA: TGTGCCAGCAGCCGTGGGAGGCCCAACACAGATACGCAGTATTTT; CDR3 protein: CASSRGRPNTDTQYF
V gene: TRBV27; J gene: TRBJ1-5; D gene: NA; clone size: once; CDR3 DNA: TGTGCCAGACCCCGGGGATGGGGGAGGAAGCCCCAGCATTTT; CDR3 protein: CARPRGWGRKPQHF
V gene: TRBV19; J gene: TRBJ1-2; D gene: NA; clone size: NA; CDR3 DNA: TGTGCCAGTAGGACAGCGACAGGACTCAACTATGGCTACACCTTC; CDR3 protein: CASRTATGLNYGYTF
V gene: TRBV9; J gene: TRBJ1-6; D gene: NA; clone size: NA; CDR3 DNA: TGTGCCAGCAGCGTAATCGACAGCTATAATTCACCCCTCCACTTT; CDR3 protein: CASSVIDSYNSPLHF
V gene: TRBV5-1; J gene: TRBJ2-7; D gene: NA; clone size: NA; CDR3 DNA: TGCGCCAGCAGCTTGGCGGCGGCTCGGTCCCACGAGCAGTACTTC; CDR3 protein: CASSLAAARSHEQYF
V gene: TRBV15; J gene: TRBJ1-5; D gene: NA; clone size: NA; CDR3 DNA: TGTGCCACCAGCCCCCGACCGGGGGATGGCAATCAGCCCCAGCATTTT; CDR3 protein: CATSPRPGDGNQPQHF
V gene: TRBV19; J gene: TRBJ2-3; D gene: TRBD2; clone size: NA; CDR3 DNA: TGTGCCAGTAGTCGGCTAGCGGGGGGGAGCACAGATACGCAGTATTTT; CDR3 protein: CASSRLAGGSTDTQYF
V gene: TRBV27; J gene: TRBJ2-2; D gene: TRBD2; clone size: NA; CDR3 DNA: TGTGCCAGCAGCTCGACTAGCGGGGGAGGCGGGGAGCTGTTTTTT; CDR3 protein: CASSSTSGGGGELFF
V gene: TRBV4-1; J gene: TRBJ2-7; D gene: NA; clone size: NA; CDR3 DNA: TGCGCCAGCAGCCAAGAGCCCGGTACCTACGAGCAGTACTTC; CDR3 protein: CASSQEPGTYEQYF
V gene: TRBV27; J gene: TRBJ2-7; D gene: NA; clone size: NA; CDR3 DNA: TGTGCCAGCACAGGGGTGCTTGGCGCGCAGTACTTC; CDR3 protein: CASTGVLGAQYF
V gene: TRBV5-1; J gene: TRBJ2-1; D gene: TRBD1; clone size: NA; CDR3 DNA: TGCGCCAGCAGCGTAGGGACAGGCCTTAAGATAAATGAGCAGTTCTTC; CDR3 protein: CASSVGTGLKINEQFF
V gene: TRBV19; J gene: TRBJ2-5; D gene: NA; clone size: NA; CDR3 DNA: TGTGCCAGTAGTATTTTAGGCGGGGAAGAGACCCAGTACTTC; CDR3 protein: CASSILGGEETQYF
V gene: TRBV5-4; J gene: TRBJ2-7; D gene: NA; clone size: NA; CDR3 DNA: TGTGCCAGCAGCTTGGAGGGTTACGAGCAGTACTTC; CDR3 protein: CASSLEGYEQYF
V gene: TRBV7-2; J gene: TRBJ2-2; D gene: NA; clone size: once; CDR3 DNA: TGTGCCAGCAGCCCCGCCGGGGAGCTGTTTTTT; CDR3 protein: CASSPAGELFF
V gene: TRBV12-5; J gene: TRBJ1-5; D gene: TRBD1; clone size: NA; CDR3 DNA: TGTGCTAGTGGTCCCGGGACAGGGAGACATCAGCCCCAGCATTTT; CDR3 protein: CASGPGTGRHQPQHF
V gene: TRBV7-2; J gene: TRBJ2-3; D gene: TRBD2; clone size: NA; CDR3 DNA: TGTGCCAGCAGCCTCACTAGCGGGGGCACAGATACGCAGTATTTT; CDR3 protein: CASSLTSGGTDTQYF
V gene: TRBV9; J gene: TRBJ2-3; D gene: NA; clone size: NA; CDR3 DNA: TGTGCCAGCAGCGTAGAGGGCAGGGGGGTTGATACGCAGTATTTT; CDR3 protein: CASSVEGRGVDTQYF
V gene: TRBV6-5; J gene: TRBJ1-6; D gene: NA; clone size: NA; CDR3 DNA: TGTGCCAGCAGTTTGAGACAGGAGGATTCACCCCTCCACTTT; CDR3 protein: CASSLRQEDSPLHF
V gene: TRBV5-1; J gene: TRBJ2-1; D gene: NA; clone size: NA; CDR3 DNA: TGCGCCAGCAGCTTGGCGATGGGACTGGGTGAGCAGTTCTTC; CDR3 protein: CASSLAMGLGEQFF
V gene: TRBV7-8; J gene: TRBJ2-7; D gene: TRBD1; clone size: NA; CDR3 DNA: TGTGCCAGCAGCTTACCACCGACAGGGGGTGTGGGGGAGCAGTACTTC; CDR3 protein: CASSLPPTGGVGEQYF
V gene: TRBV19; J gene: TRBJ2-7; D gene: NA; clone size: NA; CDR3 DNA: TGTGCCAGTAGTGGGTCCTACGAGCAGTACTTC; CDR3 protein: CASSGSYEQYF
V gene: TRBV13; J gene: TRBJ1-2; D gene: NA; clone size: NA; CDR3 DNA: TGTGCCAGCAGCTCCCAGGGTAACTATGGCTACACCTTC; CDR3 protein: CASSSQGNYGYTF